This T cell receptor beta chain came from a study of blood T cell repertoires in COVID-19 (dated by TCRdb to 2018 to 2020). Study-level background: Collaborator samples came from the United States, Italy and Spain and covered acute and convalescent phases of COVID-19. Where available, HLA class I and class II types were taken from metadata supplied by the sample provider and were not determined by assay-based typing. Deeply sampled blood TCRbeta repertoires from subjects exposed to, actively infected with, or recovered from COVID-19 were included in the dataset. A freely available public database, intended as a resource for researchers studying the immune response to SARS-CoV-2, is where the repertoires were released. The samples were drawn from two sources: the first 160 participants of the ongoing ImmuneRACE study, and 1,000 to 1,500 subjects contributed by 6 global collaborators. Nearly every sample came with metadata listing a de-identified subject ID, COVID-19 status, age in years and sex. The prospective study material was composed of cDNA or gDNA derived from T cells, B-cell-depleted T cells, or PBMCs.

The collaborating institutions used their own protocols to collect whole blood in K2EDTA tubes. For TCRbeta analysis, collaborators shipped samples as frozen whole blood, isolated PBMCs, or DNA extracted from either of those sample types. The study at large found these results: Clinical and demographic metadata were provided uncurated, with the amount varying by source and participant.

With regard to this clone: The clone's antigen remains unknown. No per-base quality is available; no much larger clone lies one base away. In the same sample, other DNA sequences code for this CDR3.

TCRbeta CDR3 regions were amplified from genomic DNA by means of the immunoSEQ Assay, a bias-controlled multiplex PCR. As for the authors' bioinformatics: Nucleated cell counts per sample were estimated from amplification of reference gene primers within the assay. To quantify the absolute abundance of each unique TCRbeta CDR3 rearrangement, sequence reads were collapsed and filtered. For each sample, productive Simpson clonality was calculated as the square root of Simpson's diversity index over productive rearrangements. Here the immuneACCESS table is served through TCRdb, limited to in-frame sequences with V and J called. Missing clones are a known gap in these copies; in checked studies unresolved V genes cover under half, and the rest lacks a known reason. That table furnishes V, J and clone size, whereas the DNA furnished D and trimming. Present in this sample are about 180,000 clones, 80% of which were seen just once. About 6.8% of the sample rests with the top ten.

Germline trimming amounts to 4 bases on V and 0 bases on J, with 3 as the count of junction bases outside the gene matches. CDR1 and CDR2 were assigned from the germline V gene as SGHRS and YFSETQ. The CDR3 contains 15 residues, cysteine and phenylalanine counted. The kept DNA is CDR3 alone, 45 bases in frame from the first base. Sequenced: peripheral blood. The TCR was taken from a man between 65 and 80 years old with active or convalescent COVID-19. The chain is assembled from TRBV5-1 and TRBJ2-1, with 8 junctional bases fitting TRBD2. The nucleotide sequence is given as TGCGCCAGCAGCCCTGGACTAGCCTCCTACAATGAGCAGTTCTTC. Its translation is CASSPGLASYNEQFF.